This T cell receptor beta chain was recorded in a study of blood T cells in healthy people across ages (dated by TCRdb to the mid-2010s). As for the study more broadly: In model experiments, roughly one uniquely barcoded TCR beta cDNA molecule per two T cells was captured by template switching. The donors were split into four age groups: young (average around 15 years), middle-aged (39), aged (about 62) and long-lived (more than 80). Two additional independent replicas of 1 million unique cDNA reads from the same blood draw were analyzed for two donors (one aged 18 to 29 and one aged 80 or older). Using deep sequencing normalized with unique cDNA molecular identifiers, the study measured how TCR beta repertoire diversity changes with age. To avoid experimental bias, donors of different ages were randomly spread across the sequencing lanes. Findings and caveats that apply to the study as a whole: As age increased, observed TCR beta diversity per million T cells dropped in a roughly linear way, and a significant reduction was already evident by age about 40. Compared with the aged group, the long-lived group had more naive CD4+ T cells, fewer expanded clones and increased TCR diversity, a pattern suggesting age selection. Because donor CMV infection status was unknown, age-related changes in expanded clonotypes were potentially confounded. Conclusive comparison of naive and antigen-experienced compartments was prevented by the profiling of bulk unsorted PBMCs. Total diversity estimates from one million sequenced T cells were considered lower bounds and underestimates. A strong correlation was found between observed TCR beta diversity and the percentage of naive T cells measured by flow cytometry.

This clonotype came up many times. Its antigen is unknown. No quality values exist for individual bases; no much larger clone is one base distant. The library was obtained by 5' RACE. TCRdb names Illumina HiSeq 2500 as the instrument used. The second PCR ran for about 7 to 11 cycles and used a J-beta primer mix along with a sample-barcoded 5' primer. Each TCR beta cDNA molecule received a unique molecular identifier from a template-switch 5' adaptor carrying 12 random nucleotides. Each sample yielded at least 3 million CDR3-containing paired-end reads. All of the RNA was converted into first-strand cDNA using the Mint cDNA synthesis kit, with a TRBC-specific oligonucleotide serving as the primer. After uracil-DNA glycosylase treatment, a first 18-cycle PCR used universal primers M1SS and BC2_uni_R on all cDNA. The authors' pipeline ran thus. Normalization of each sample was performed by random selection of 1 million high-quality reads, each carrying a distinct molecular identifier. Instead of being binned into consensus sequences, reads that shared molecular identifiers were thrown out. MiTCR, run with a Q25 quality threshold and the strictest error-elimination algorithm, handled CDR3 identification, clonotype clustering and error correction. A nonparametric unseen species model with Euler transformation was used to estimate lower-bound total TCR beta diversity. TCRdb ran its own pipeline on the public reads, namely fastp trimming at Q25 and MiXCR clone calling, and kept in-frame beta chains. Here each entry gathers all rows of one CDR3 protein and keeps the most common genes and DNA. For this entry, the V and J calls and clone size follow TCRdb and not the study's own pipeline. The sample data list 1.5 million to 2 million distinct CDR3 sequences, and about 30% of these were observed just once. The ten largest clones add up to roughly 8% of the sample.

Systemically healthy Caucasian individuals from Russia, roughly 40 in total and aged about 6 to 100 years, were included as donors. Ten milliliters of peripheral blood were drawn from each donor into EDTA-treated Vacutainer tubes. Ficoll-Paque density-gradient centrifugation was used to isolate PBMCs, with at least 6 million obtained per sample. Total RNA was extracted from PBMCs with Trizol reagent, with at least 6 micrograms obtained per sample. For every donor, flow cytometry on a PBMC aliquot measured the percentage of naive CD45RAhigh/CD27high T cells. Sequencing was carried out using blood. The clonotype was recovered from a young woman in good health.

Here is the DNA: TGCAGTGCTCAGGGCTCTGCTTATGGCTACACCTTC. Translated, it gives CSAQGSAYGYTF. The sequence links TRBV20-1 to TRBJ1-2; a tentative D match to TRBD1 spans 5 bases. In the germline V gene (reference sequence), CDR1 corresponds to DFQATT and CDR2 to SNEGSKA. The trim is 5 bases for V and 5 bases for J, with a gap of 12 bases between the germline ends. The CDR3 spans 12 residues, from the cysteine through the phenylalanine. Only the CDR3 portion is preserved as DNA: 36 bases, with reading frame beginning at the first base.